Sequencing of this T cell receptor (beta chain) was carried out in a study of long-term antiretroviral therapy in people with HIV. Across the whole study: Some samples came about a decade before the 2015 immediate-ART recommendation, and these were the earliest.

Version v3.0 of the immunoSEQ assay was performed at survey level. Samples were sequenced targeting roughly 35,000-55,000 T-cell genomes each. TCRdb's table, derived via immunoSEQ multiplex PCR, lists solely in-frame clones and lacks some. The sample lists approximately 28,000 clones; about 82% were seen once. Concerning this clone: Its antigen is unknown.

Trimming removed 3 bases from V and 10 bases from J; junction bases left unmatched: 5. Germline V lookup: CDR1 LNHDA, CDR2 SQIVND (reference sequence). The CDR3 contains 13 residues. Study-level findings and limits: Older ART regimens were possibly in use when the blood was collected between about 2003 and 2017. Clonal populations expanded prior to ART predominated within the repertoire at all time points.

The sample here was unsorted PBMCs, taken 0.8 years before starting antiretroviral therapy. The TCR was taken from a man aged 18 to 30 with HIV. This chain links TRBV19 with TRBJ1-2, with TRBD1 matching over 10 bases. Here the CDR3 DNA reads TGTGCCAGTAGTATGGGACAGGGGAGGGACTACACCTTC. Its translation: CASSMGQGRDYTF.